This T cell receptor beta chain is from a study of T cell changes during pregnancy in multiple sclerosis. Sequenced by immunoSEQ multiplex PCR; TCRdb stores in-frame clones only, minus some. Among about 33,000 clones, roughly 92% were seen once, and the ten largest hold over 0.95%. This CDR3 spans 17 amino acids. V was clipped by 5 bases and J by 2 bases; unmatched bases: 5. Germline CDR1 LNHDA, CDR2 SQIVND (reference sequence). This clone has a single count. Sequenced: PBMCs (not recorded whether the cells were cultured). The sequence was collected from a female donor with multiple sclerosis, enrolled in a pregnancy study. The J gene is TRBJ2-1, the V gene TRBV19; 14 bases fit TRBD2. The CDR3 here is CASSPRTSGRTYNEQFF. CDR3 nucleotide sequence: TGTGCCAGTAGTCCTCGGACTAGCGGGAGGACCTACAATGAGCAGTTCTTC. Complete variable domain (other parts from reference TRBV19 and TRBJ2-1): DGGITQSPKYLFRKEGQNVTLSCEQNLNHDAMYWYRQDPGQGLRLIYYSQIVNDFQKGDIAEGYSVSREKKESFPLTVTSAQKNPTAFYLCASSPRTSGRTYNEQFFGPGTRLTVL.